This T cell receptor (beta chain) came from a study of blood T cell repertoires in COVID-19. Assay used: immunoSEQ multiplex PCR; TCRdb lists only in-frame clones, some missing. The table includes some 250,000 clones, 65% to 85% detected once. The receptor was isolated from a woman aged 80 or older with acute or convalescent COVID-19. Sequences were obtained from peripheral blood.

Written as DNA, the CDR3 is TGTGCCAGCAGCGAAGGATTAGCGGGGGAGGATACGCAGTATTTT. This codes for CASSEGLAGEDTQYF. The rearrangement uses TRBV7-7 and TRBJ2-3, with 9 bases fitting TRBD2. Germline loops: CDR1 SSHAT, CDR2 FNYEAQ (reference sequence). J was trimmed by 6 bases and V by 5 bases; bases with no gene match: 9. The CDR3 is 15 residues long.